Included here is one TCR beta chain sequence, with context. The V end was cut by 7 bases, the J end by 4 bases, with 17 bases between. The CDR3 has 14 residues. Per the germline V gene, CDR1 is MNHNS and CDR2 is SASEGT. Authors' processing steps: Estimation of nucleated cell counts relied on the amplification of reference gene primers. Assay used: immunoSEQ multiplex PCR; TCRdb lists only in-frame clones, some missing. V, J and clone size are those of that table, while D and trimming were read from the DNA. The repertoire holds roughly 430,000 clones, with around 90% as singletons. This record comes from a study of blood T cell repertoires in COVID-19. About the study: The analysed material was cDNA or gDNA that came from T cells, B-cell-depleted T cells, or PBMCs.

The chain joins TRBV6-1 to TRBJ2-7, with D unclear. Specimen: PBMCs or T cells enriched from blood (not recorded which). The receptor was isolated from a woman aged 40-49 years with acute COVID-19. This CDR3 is CASTSPQAGYEQYF. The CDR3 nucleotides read TGTGCCAGCACCTCCCCCCAGGCTGGTTACGAGCAGTACTTC.